This T cell receptor (beta chain) was sequenced during a study of CD8 T cells in Susac syndrome. Notes on this clonotype: Its antigen is still unknown.

The study, taken as a whole, reports: An acknowledgment was made by the study that its TCR sequencing and HLA analysis involved relatively few individuals.

The multiple sclerosis controls, all treatment-naive patients, had relapsing-remitting disease that was stable or active. It was negative isolation that provided the CD8+ and CD4+ T cells, whereas TEMRA cells were enriched by FACS. An input of 0.5 to 1 ug of RNA was subjected to reverse transcription using random hexamers. Across 54 Vbeta and 13 Jbeta, TCR beta CDR3 was amplified with immunoSEQ multiplex PCR. TCRdb passed the immunoSEQ multiplex PCR reads through MiXCR, listing each CDR3 protein once. The data contain a few hundred thousand distinct CDR3 sequences, 70% to 90% of them singletons. CDR1 MGHRA and CDR2 YSYEKL come from the germline V gene. This CDR3 is built from 15 residues. V lost 1 base and J lost 2, with 12 bases in between.

The sample taken for sequencing was CD8+ T cells from PBMCs. This rearrangement joins TRBV4-1 to TRBJ2-7; D gene ambiguous. The receptor's source is a human donor with multiple sclerosis. CDR3 nucleotide sequence: TGCGCCAGCAGCCAAGTATTTAGTTCCACCTACGAGCAGTACTTC. Translation: CASSQVFSSTYEQYF.